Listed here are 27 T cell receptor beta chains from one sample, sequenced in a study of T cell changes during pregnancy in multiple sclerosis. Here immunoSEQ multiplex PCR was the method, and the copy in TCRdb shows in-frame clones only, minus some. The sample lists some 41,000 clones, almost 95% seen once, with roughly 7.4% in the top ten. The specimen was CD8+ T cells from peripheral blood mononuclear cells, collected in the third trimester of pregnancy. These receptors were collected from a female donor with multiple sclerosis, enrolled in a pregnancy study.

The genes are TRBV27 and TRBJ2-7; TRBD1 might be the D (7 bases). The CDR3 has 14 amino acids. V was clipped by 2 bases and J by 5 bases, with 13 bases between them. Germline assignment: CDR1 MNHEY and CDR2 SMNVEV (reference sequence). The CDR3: CASSLGRGVDEQYF. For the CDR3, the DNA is TGTGCCAGCAGTTTAGGCAGGGGGGTCGACGAGCAGTACTTC.

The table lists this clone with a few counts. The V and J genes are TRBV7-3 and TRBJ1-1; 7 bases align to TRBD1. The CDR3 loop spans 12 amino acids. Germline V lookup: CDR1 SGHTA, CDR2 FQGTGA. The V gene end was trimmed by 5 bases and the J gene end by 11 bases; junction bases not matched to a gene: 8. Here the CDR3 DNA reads TGTGCCAGCAGCCCCTCAGGGGGGAGGGCTTTCTTT. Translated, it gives CASSPSGGRAFF.

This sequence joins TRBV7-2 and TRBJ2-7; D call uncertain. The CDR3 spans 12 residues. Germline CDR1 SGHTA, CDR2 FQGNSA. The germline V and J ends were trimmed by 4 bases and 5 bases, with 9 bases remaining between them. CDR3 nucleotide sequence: TGTGCCAGCAGCTCCCCTTCCCACGAGCAGTACTTC. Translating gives CASSSPSHEQYF.

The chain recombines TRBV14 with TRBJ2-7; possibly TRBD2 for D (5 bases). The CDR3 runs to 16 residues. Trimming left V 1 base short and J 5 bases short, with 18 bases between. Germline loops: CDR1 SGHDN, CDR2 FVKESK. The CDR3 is CASSQGRFSDGHEQYF. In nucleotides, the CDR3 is TGTGCCAGCAGCCAAGGGCGATTTAGCGACGGGCACGAGCAGTACTTC.

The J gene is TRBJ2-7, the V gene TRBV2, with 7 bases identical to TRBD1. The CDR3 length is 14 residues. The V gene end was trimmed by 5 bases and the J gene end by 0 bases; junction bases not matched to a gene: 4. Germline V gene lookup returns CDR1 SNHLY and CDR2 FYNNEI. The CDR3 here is CASSIDRVSYEQYF. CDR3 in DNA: TGTGCCAGCAGTATAGACAGGGTCTCCTACGAGCAGTACTTC.

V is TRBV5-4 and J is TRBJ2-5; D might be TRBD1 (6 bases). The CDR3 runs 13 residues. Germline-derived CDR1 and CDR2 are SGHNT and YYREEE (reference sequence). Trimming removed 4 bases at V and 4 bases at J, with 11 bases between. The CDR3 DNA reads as TGTGCCAGCAGCCTCGGACAGCCAGAGACCCAGTACTTC. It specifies CASSLGQPETQYF.

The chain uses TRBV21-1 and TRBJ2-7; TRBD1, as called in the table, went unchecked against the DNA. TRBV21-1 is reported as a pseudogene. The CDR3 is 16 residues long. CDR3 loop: CASNIKWLSDSYEQYF. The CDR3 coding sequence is TGTGCCAGCAATATAAAATGGCTCTCCGATTCATACGAGCAGTACTTC.

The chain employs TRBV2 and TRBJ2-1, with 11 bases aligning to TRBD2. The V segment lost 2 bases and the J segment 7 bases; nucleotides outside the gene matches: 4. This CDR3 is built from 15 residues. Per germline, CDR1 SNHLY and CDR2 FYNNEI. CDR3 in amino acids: CASSERASGRNEQFF. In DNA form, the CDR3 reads TGTGCCAGCAGTGAAAGGGCTAGCGGGAGGAATGAGCAGTTCTTC.

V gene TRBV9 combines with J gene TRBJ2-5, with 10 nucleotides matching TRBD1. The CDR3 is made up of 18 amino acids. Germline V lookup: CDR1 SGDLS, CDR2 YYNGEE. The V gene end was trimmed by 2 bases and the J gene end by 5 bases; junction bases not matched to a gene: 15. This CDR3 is CASSVDLMGDRGDETQYF. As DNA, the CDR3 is TGTGCCAGCAGCGTCGACCTGATGGGGGACAGGGGAGACGAGACCCAGTACTTC.

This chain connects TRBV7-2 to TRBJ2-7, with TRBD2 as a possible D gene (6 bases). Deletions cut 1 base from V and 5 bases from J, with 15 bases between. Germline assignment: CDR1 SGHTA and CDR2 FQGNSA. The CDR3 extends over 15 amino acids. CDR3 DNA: TGTGCCAGCAGCTTAGAATTGGGGGGAGAGGACGAGCAGTACTTC. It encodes CASSLELGGEDEQYF.

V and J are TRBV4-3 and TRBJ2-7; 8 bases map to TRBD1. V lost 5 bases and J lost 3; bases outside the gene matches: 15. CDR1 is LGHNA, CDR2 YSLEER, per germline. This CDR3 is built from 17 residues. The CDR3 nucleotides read TGCGCCAGCAGCTCTCGGAGCGGACCGGGACAGGTCTACGAGCAGTACTTC. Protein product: CASSSRSGPGQVYEQYF.

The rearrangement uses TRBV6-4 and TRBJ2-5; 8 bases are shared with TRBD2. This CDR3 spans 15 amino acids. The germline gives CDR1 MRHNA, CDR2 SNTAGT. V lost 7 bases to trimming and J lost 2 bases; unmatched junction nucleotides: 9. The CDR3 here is CASIRDSGTQETQYF. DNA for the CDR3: TGTGCCAGCATCCGGGATAGCGGGACGCAAGAGACCCAGTACTTC.

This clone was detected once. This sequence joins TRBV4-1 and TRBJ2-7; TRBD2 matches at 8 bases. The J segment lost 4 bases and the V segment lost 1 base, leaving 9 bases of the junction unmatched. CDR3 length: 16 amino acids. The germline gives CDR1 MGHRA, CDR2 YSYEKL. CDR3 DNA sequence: TGCGCCAGCAGCCAAGGGGCCGGGACTAGGTTTTACGAGCAGTACTTC. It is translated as CASSQGAGTRFYEQYF.

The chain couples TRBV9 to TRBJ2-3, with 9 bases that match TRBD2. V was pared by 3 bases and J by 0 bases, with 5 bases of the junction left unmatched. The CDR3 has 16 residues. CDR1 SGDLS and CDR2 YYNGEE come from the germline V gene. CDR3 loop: CASSARAGGSTDTQYF. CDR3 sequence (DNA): TGTGCCAGCAGCGCAAGGGCGGGAGGGAGCACAGATACGCAGTATTTT.

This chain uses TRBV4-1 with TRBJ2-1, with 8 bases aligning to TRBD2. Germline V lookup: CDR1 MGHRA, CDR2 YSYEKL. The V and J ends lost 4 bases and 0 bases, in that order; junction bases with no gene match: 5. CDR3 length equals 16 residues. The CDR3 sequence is CASSRIAGNSYNEQFF. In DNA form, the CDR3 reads TGCGCCAGCAGCCGAATAGCGGGAAACTCCTACAATGAGCAGTTCTTC.

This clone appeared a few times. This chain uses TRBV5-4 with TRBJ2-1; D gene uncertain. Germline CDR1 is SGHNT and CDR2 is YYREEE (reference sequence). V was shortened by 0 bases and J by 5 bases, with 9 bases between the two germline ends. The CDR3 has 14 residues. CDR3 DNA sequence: TGTGCCAGCAGCTTGGCCTACGATGACAATGAGCAGTTCTTC. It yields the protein CASSLAYDDNEQFF.

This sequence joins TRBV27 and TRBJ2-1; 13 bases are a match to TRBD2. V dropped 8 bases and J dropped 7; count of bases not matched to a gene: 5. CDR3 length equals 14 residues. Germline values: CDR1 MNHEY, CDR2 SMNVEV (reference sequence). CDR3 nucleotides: TGTGCCAGCCGGACTAGCGGGAGTTCTAATGAGCAGTTCTTC. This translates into CASRTSGSSNEQFF.

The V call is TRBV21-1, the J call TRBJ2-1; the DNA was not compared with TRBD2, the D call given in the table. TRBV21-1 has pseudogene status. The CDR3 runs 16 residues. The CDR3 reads CASSKRELITFNEQFF. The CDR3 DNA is TGTGCCAGCAGCAAGAGGGAACTTATTACCTTCAATGAGCAGTTCTTC.

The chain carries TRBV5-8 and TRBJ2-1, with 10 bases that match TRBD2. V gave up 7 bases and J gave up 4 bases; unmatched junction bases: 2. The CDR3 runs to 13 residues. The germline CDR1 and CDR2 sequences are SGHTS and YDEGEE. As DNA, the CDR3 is TGTGCCAGCCCGGGACTAGCGTACAATGAGCAGTTCTTC. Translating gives CASPGLAYNEQFF.

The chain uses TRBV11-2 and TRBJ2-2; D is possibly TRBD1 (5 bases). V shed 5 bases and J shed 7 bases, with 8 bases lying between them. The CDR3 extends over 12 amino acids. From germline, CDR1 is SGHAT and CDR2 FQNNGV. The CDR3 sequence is CASSTTVGELFF. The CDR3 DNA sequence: TGTGCCAGCAGCACGACAGTCGGGGAGCTGTTTTTT.

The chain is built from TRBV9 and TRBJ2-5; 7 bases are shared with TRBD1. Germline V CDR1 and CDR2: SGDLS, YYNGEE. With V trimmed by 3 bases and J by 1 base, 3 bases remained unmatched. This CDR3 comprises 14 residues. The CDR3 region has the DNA TGTGCCAGCAGCGGAGGGACAGCCCAAGAGACCCAGTACTTC. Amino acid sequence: CASSGGTAQETQYF.

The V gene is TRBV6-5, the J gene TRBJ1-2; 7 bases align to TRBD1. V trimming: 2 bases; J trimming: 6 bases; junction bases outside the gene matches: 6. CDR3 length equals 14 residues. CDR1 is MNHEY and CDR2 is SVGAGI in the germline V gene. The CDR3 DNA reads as TGTGCCAGCAGTTACCAACCAGGGGGGAATGGCTACACCTTC. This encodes CASSYQPGGNGYTF.

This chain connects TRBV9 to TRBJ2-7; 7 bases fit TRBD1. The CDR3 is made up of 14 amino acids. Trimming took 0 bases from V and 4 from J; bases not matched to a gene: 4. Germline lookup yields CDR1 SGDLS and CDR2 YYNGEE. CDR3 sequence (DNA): TGTGCCAGCAGCGTAGAGGGGACAGCATACGAGCAGTACTTC. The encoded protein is CASSVEGTAYEQYF.

The CDR3 nucleotides read TGTGCCAGCCCCACAGGCCCACCCACAGATACGCAGTATTTT. The encoded protein is CASPTGPPTDTQYF. The genes are TRBV2 and TRBJ2-3; TRBD1 is a possible D gene (5 bases). Germline V gene sequence: CDR1 SNHLY, CDR2 FYNNEI. The CDR3 length is 14 residues. The V end lost 8 bases, the J end lost 2 bases, and 14 bases lay between the germline ends.

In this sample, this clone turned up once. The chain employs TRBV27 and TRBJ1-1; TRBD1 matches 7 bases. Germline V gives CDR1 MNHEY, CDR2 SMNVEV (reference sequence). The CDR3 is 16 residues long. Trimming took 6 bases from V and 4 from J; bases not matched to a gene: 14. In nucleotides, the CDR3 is TGTGCCAGCAGCAAAACGACAGGGACTGTTGGCACTGAAGCTTTCTTT. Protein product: CASSKTTGTVGTEAFF.

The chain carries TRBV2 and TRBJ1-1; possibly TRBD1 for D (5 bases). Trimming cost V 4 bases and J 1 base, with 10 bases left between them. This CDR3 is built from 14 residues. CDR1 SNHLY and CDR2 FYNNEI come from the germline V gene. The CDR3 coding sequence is TGTGCCAGCAGTGGGGGCAGGGAGAACACTGAAGCTTTCTTT. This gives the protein CASSGGRENTEAFF.

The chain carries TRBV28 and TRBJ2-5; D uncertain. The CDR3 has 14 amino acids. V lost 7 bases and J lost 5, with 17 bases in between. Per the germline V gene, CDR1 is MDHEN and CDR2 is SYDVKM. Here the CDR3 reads CASTLDGGAETQYF. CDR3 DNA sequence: TGTGCCAGCACTCTAGACGGCGGAGCTGAGACCCAGTACTTC.